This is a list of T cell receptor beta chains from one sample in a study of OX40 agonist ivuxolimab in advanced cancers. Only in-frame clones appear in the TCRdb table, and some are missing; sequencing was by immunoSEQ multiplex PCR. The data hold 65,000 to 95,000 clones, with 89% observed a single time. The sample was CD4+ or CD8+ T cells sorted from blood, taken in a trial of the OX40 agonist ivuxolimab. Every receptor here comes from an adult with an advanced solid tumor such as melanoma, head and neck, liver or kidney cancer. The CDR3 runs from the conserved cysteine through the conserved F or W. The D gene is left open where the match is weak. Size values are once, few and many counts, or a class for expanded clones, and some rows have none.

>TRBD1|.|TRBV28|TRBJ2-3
TGTGCCAGCACCCGGGACAGAAAAAAAACAGATACGCAGTATTTT
CASTRDRKKTDTQYF
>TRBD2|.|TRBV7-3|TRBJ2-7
TGTGCCAGCAGCTTTAAGGCGGGAGCCTACGAGCAGTACTTC
CASSFKAGAYEQYF
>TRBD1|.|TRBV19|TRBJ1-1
TGTGCCAGTGCGACGGACAGGGACGTGGCTGAAGCTTTCTTT
CASATDRDVAEAFF
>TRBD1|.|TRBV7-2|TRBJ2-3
TGTGCCAGCAGCTGGGACAGGGCCACAGATACGCAGTATTTT
CASSWDRATDTQYF
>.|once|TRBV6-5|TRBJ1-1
TGTGCCAGCAGTTACTTGGGGGGCTCGAGAGAAACTGAAGCTTTCTTT
CASSYLGGSRETEAFF
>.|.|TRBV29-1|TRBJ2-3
TGCAGCGTTGAAGATGTTTCGGGGACTAGCACAGATACGCAGTATTTT
CSVEDVSGTSTDTQYF
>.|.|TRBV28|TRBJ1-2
TGTGCCAGCAGTTTATGGGGGACAGGCTACACCTTC
CASSLWGTGYTF
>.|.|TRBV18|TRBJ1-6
TGTGCCAGCTCACCGGGACGGGATAACAATTCACCCCTCCACTTT
CASSPGRDNNSPLHF
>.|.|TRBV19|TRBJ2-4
TGTGCCAGTAGTATAGTTGGGGAGATGGGAAAAAACATTCAGTACTTC
CASSIVGEMGKNIQYF
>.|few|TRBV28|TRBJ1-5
TGTGCCAGCAGTTTTCGGAATCAGCCCCAGCATTTT
CASSFRNQPQHF
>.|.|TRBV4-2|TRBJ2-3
TGTGCCAGCAGCCAACTTCTCTGGGATACGCAGTATTTT
CASSQLLWDTQYF
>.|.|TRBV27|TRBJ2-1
TGTGCCAGCAGTTTAACTGGGAATGAGCAGTTCTTC
CASSLTGNEQFF
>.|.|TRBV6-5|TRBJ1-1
TGTGCCAGCAGTTACTCGAGGAACACTGAAGCTTTCTTT
CASSYSRNTEAFF
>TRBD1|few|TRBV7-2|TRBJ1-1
TGTGCCAGCAGCACCCGACAGGGGGCGGGCGGCACTGAAGCTTTCTTT
CASSTRQGAGGTEAFF
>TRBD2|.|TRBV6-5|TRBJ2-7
TGTGCCAGCAGTTATGCGGGAGCGGGCTCCTACGAGCAGTACTTC
CASSYAGAGSYEQYF
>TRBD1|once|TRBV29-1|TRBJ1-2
TGCAGCGTTGACCCCCGGGACAGATTTAACTATGGCTACACCTTC
CSVDPRDRFNYGYTF
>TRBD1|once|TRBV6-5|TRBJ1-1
TGTGCCAGCAGGATGGGACAGAGCTTCACTGAAGCTTTCTTT
CASRMGQSFTEAFF
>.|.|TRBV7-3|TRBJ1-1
TGTGCCAGCAGCTTAAGAAGGGTCACTGAAGCTTTCTTT
CASSLRRVTEAFF
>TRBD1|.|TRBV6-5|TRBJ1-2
TGTGCCAGCAGTTCGGACAGGTCGTACTATGGCTACACCTTC
CASSSDRSYYGYTF
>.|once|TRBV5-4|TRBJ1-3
TGTGCCAGCAGCTTGGCCTTGGCGGGGATGGGCTCTGGAAACACCATATATTTT
CASSLALAGMGSGNTIYF
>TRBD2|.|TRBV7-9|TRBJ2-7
TGTGCCAGCAGTTTCACCGGGACTAGCGGCTCCTACGAGCAGTACTTC
CASSFTGTSGSYEQYF
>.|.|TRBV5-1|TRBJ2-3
TGCGCCAGCAGCTTGGCCGAGCTCGATACGCAGTATTTT
CASSLAELDTQYF
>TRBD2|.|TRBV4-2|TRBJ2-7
TGTGCCAGCAGCCGATCTAGCGGGAGAGGTGGCTACGAGCAGTACTTC
CASSRSSGRGGYEQYF
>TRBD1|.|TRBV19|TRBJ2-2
TGTGCCAGTAGTCCGATGACAGGGGGCATCACCGGGGAGCTGTTTTTT
CASSPMTGGITGELFF
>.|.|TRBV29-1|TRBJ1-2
TGCAGCGTTGAAGATCTTCCCGCCGGCTACACCTTC
CSVEDLPAGYTF
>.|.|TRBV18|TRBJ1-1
TGTGCCAGCTCACCTGGAGCAGGGAACACTGAAGCTTTCTTT
CASSPGAGNTEAFF
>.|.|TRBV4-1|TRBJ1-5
TGCGCCAGCAGCCAAGAGGACAGAGATCAGCCCCAGCATTTT
CASSQEDRDQPQHF
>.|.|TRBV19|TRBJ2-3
TGTGCCAGTACCCCGACTAGCACAGATACGCAGTATTTT
CASTPTSTDTQYF
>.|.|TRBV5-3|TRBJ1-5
TGTGCCAGAAGCTTGGACGGGCAGCCTAATCAGCCCCAGCATTTT
CARSLDGQPNQPQHF
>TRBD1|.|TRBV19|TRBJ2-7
TGTGCCAGTAGTGCGAGACAGGGGGCATACTCCTACGAGCAGTACTTC
CASSARQGAYSYEQYF
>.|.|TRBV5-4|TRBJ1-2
TGTGCCAGCAGCTCGCCCCCAGAGGGCAACTATGGCTACACCTTC
CASSSPPEGNYGYTF
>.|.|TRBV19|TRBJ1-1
TGTGCCAGTAGCCGGAGTAGGGGGGCTGGGAACACTGAAGCTTTCTTT
CASSRSRGAGNTEAFF
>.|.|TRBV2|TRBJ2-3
TGTGCCAGCCGACTATATGGGCTCACAGATACGCAGTATTTT
CASRLYGLTDTQYF
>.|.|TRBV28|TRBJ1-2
TGTGCCAGCAGTTCCCGACAGCCTAATGGCTACACCTTC
CASSSRQPNGYTF
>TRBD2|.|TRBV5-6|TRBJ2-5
TGTGCCAGCAGCTTCGTAGCGGGGGGTGAGACCCAGTACTTC
CASSFVAGGETQYF
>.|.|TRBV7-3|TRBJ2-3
TGTGCCAGCAGCTACAGCACAGATACGCAGTATTTT
CASSYSTDTQYF
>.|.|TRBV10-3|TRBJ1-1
TGTGCCATCAGGCCCCCGACTTCCCAGAACACTGAAGCTTTCTTT
CAIRPPTSQNTEAFF
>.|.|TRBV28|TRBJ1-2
TGTGCCAGCAGTTCACAGCAACCAGGGTTCAGAGATGGCTACACCTTC
CASSSQQPGFRDGYTF
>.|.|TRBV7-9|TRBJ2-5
TGTGCCAGCAGCCCTCTTGCGGAGACCCAGTACTTC
CASSPLAETQYF
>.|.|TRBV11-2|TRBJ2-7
TGTGCCAGCAGCTTAGATGTAGGCCAGGGACGGATCTACGAGCAGTACTTC
CASSLDVGQGRIYEQYF
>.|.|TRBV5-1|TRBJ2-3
TGCGCCAGCAGCTTGGGACAAAAGGCAGATACGCAGTATTTT
CASSLGQKADTQYF
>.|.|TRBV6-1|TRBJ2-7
TGTGCCAGCAGTGAAGTGTGGAGTAGGTACGGCGAGCAGTACTTC
CASSEVWSRYGEQYF
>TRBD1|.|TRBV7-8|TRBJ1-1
TGTGCCAGCAGTAGGGACAGGGGGGATCTGGCTGAAGCTTTCTTT
CASSRDRGDLAEAFF
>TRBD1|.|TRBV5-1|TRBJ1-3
TGCGCCAGCAGCCGAGTTTCGGGTTCGGGACAGGGGACTCCTGGAAACACCATATATTTT
CASSRVSGSGQGTPGNTIYF
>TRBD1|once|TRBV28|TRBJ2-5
TGTGCCAGCAGTCGGACAGGGGAAGAGACCCAGTACTTC
CASSRTGEETQYF
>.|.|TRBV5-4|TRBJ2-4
TGTGCCAGCAGCGGAGGGGAACGCGGCATTCAGTACTTC
CASSGGERGIQYF
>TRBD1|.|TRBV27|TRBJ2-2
TGTGCCAGCTCGGACAGGGGGCCGACCGGGGAGCTGTTTTTT
CASSDRGPTGELFF
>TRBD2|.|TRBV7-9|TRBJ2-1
TGTGCCAGCAGCTTAGTCGGGGGGGAGGACAATGAGCAGTTCTTC
CASSLVGGEDNEQFF
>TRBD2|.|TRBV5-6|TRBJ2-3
TGTGCCAGCAGCTTGGTTGGACTAGCGGGAGGGGCTGCAGATACGCAGTATTTT
CASSLVGLAGGAADTQYF
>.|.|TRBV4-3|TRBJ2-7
TGCGCCAGCAGCCCGGAACAGGGGCTGGGGGGGCAGTACTTC
CASSPEQGLGGQYF
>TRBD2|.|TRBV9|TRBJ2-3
TGTGCCAGCAGCGCCCACCCCCGGGGCGGGAGGCGGGAAGATACGCAGTATTTT
CASSAHPRGGRREDTQYF
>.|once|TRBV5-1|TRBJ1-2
TGCGCCAGCAGCTTACAGGGAGACTATGGCTACACCTTC
CASSLQGDYGYTF
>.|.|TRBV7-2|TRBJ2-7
TGTGCCAGCAGCCCTGCACCCGGAGGGGAGCAGTACTTC
CASSPAPGGEQYF
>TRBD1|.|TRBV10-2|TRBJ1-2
TGCGCCAGCAGTCAATCACCCTTGAGGAAGGGGGCCGATGGCTACACCTTC
CASSQSPLRKGADGYTF
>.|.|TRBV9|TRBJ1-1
TGTGCCAGCAGCGGCCGAGGGAACACTGAAGCTTTCTTT
CASSGRGNTEAFF
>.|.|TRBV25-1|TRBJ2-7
TGTGCCAGCAGTGAACCGGGGGGCGGGCCTTACGAGCAGTACTTC
CASSEPGGGPYEQYF
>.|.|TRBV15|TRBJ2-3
TGTGCCACCCGTACAGTGGGGGGCACAGATACGCAGTATTTT
CATRTVGGTDTQYF
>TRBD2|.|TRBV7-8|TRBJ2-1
TGTGCCAGCAGCTTAAGGGTGGCGGGAGGGCCGACTGAGCAGTTCTTC
CASSLRVAGGPTEQFF